The source of this TCR delta chain is a study of Vδ1+ human thymocytes. General observations from the study: Thymic TRG and TRD repertoires appeared highly polyclonal, with Gaussian CDR3 length distributions. Thymic delta-chain repertoires held 15% to 20% Vdelta2 sequences and few Vdelta3, despite high sort purity. Donors shared many TRG clonotypes but few TRD clonotypes.

The sorted cells were CD3+ Vdelta1+ Vdelta2- thymocytes from alphabeta-depleted thymus. Trimming stripped 1 base from V and 0 bases from J, with 27 bases between. CDR1 is TSWWSYY, CDR2 QGS, per germline. CDR3 length: 21 residues. The template was reverse-transcribed extracted RNA. CDR3 amplicons came from multiplex PCR with pooled V-gene forward and constant-region reverse primers. TCRdb re-analyzed the multiplex PCR reads via CATT. The sample carries 54,000 or so delta-chain clones, approximately 16% recorded once. On this clone: Its target is unknown.

The sample comprised Vdelta1+ gamma-delta thymocytes from the thymus. The sample's subset: FACS-sorted CD3+ TCRalphabeta- TCRVdelta1+ TCRVdelta2- thymocytes. The receptor was derived from a boy younger than two who had congenital heart surgery. This chain connects TRDV1 to TRDJ1; D is possibly TRDD3 (8 bases). This CDR3 reads CALGEPGLSYGIRLYTDKLIF. The CDR3 DNA sequence: TGTGCTCTTGGGGAACCCGGCCTTTCCTACGGGATACGCCTGTACACCGATAAACTCATCTTT.